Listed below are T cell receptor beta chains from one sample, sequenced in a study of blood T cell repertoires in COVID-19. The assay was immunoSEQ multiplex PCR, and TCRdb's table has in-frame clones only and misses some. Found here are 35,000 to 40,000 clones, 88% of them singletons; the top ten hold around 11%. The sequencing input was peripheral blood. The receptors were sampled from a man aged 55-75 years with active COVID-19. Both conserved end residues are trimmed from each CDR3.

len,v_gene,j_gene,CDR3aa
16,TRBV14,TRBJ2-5,ASSHGTSGSWPQETQY
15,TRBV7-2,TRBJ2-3,ASSLGLDRGLSDTQY
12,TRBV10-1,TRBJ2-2,ASLVRDSTGELF
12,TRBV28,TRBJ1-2,ASTVGRGVGGYT
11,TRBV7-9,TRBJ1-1,ASSLNRNTEAF
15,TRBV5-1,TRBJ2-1,ASSWTSGRPLGDEQF
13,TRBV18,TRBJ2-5,ASSPLATDQETQY
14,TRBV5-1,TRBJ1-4,ASSLVGTGENEKLF
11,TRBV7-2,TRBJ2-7,ASSLAPGYEQY
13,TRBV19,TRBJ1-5,ASSRTDSYNQPQH